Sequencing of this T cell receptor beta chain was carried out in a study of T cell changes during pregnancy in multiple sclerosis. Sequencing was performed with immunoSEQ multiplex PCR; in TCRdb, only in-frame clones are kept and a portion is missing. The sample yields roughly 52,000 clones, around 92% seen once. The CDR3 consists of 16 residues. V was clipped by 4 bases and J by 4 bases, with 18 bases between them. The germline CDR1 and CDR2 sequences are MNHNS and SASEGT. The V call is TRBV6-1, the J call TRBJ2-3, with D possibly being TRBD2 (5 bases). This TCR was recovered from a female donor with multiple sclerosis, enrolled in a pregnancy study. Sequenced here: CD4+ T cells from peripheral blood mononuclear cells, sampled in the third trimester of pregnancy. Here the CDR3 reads CASSGERTSGADTQYF. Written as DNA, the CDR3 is TGTGCCAGCAGTGGCGAACGGACCTCCGGGGCAGATACGCAGTATTTT.